Shown below are 15 T cell receptor beta chains from a single sample sequenced in a study of CD8 T cells in ankylosing spondylitis. One entry per CDR3 protein, called by TCRdb with MiXCR from the 5' RACE reads. The sample consists of some 140,000 distinct CDR3 sequences, approximately 9.2% of them appearing once. Sample: synovial fluid, either unsorted or a sorted T cell fraction (not recorded which). The receptors here all came from a male donor with ankylosing spondylitis.

CDR3 region: CASRFGDEAFF. CDR3 sequence (DNA): TGTGCCAGCAGATTCGGGGATGAAGCTTTCTTT. The rearrangement links TRBV3-1 to TRBJ1-1, with unresolved D. The germline V gene has CDR1 LGHDT and CDR2 YNNKEL (reference sequence). This CDR3 has 11 residues. V was clipped by 6 bases and J by 7 bases, with 9 bases between them.

This clonotype was recorded at least ten times. This chain joins TRBV9 and TRBJ2-1; the match to TRBD2 covers 9 bases. The CDR3 contains 16 residues. Germline CDR1 is SGDLS and CDR2 is YYNGEE. V shed 0 bases, J shed 3 bases, and the junction held 4 bases outside the gene matches. The CDR3 region is CASSVDQAGGYNEQFF. In nucleotides, the CDR3 is TGTGCCAGCAGCGTAGATCAAGCGGGGGGCTACAATGAGCAGTTCTTC.

This clonotype was detected a few times. V is TRBV7-2 and J is TRBJ2-1, with 8 bases that match TRBD2. V dropped 6 bases and J dropped 3; count of bases not matched to a gene: 7. CDR1 and CDR2 from the germline V gene are SGHTA and FQGNSA. This CDR3 comprises 15 residues. CDR3 sequence: CASRTGSGSYNEQFF. DNA for the CDR3: TGTGCCAGCAGAACGGGAAGCGGGAGCTACAATGAGCAGTTCTTC.

J is TRBJ2-1 and V is TRBV20-1; the match to TRBD2 covers 10 bases. The CDR3 contains 12 residues. Per the germline V gene, CDR1 is DFQATT and CDR2 is SNEGSKA (reference sequence). Losses at the gene ends were 7 bases for V and 7 bases for J; bases not matched to a gene: 4. The CDR3 sequence is CSGVAGGNEQFF. The CDR3 nucleotides are TGCAGTGGCGTAGCGGGGGGAAATGAGCAGTTCTTC.

This clonotype was counted at least ten times. The rearrangement uses TRBV18 and TRBJ1-5, with D hard to call. CDR3 length: 13 residues. Germline V gene sequence: CDR1 KGHSH, CDR2 LQKENI. Trimming pared 1 base from V and 5 bases from J, leaving 6 bases between. This CDR3 is CASSPLIDQPQHF. The CDR3 bases are TGTGCCAGCTCACCACTAATCGATCAGCCCCAGCATTTT. The whole variable domain, filled in from reference TRBV18 and TRBJ1-5, reads NAGVMQNPRHLVRRRGQEARLRCSPMKGHSHVYWYRQLPEEGLKFMVYLQKENIIDESGMPKERFSAEFPKEGPSILRIQQVVRGDSAAYFCASSPLIDQPQHFGDGTRLSIL.

A few counts support this clonotype. This rearrangement joins TRBV11-2 to TRBJ2-1, with D possibly matching TRBD1 (6 bases). The CDR3 runs to 17 residues. The V gene lost 3 bases and the J gene lost 4 bases, with 19 bases spanning the gap. In germline, CDR1 is SGHAT, CDR2 FQNNGV. The CDR3 coding sequence is TGTGCCAGCAGCTTCTCTCTTGGGGAAGGGGGTTACAATGAGCAGTTCTTC. Translating it yields CASSFSLGEGGYNEQFF. The full variable domain, with the rest looked up from reference TRBV11-2 and TRBJ2-1, is EAGVAQSPRYKIIEKRQSVAFWCNPISGHATLYWYQQILGQGPKLLIQFQNNGVVDDSQLPKDRFSAERLKGVDSTLKIQPAKLEDSAVYLCASSFSLGEGGYNEQFFGPGTRLTVL.

At least ten counts were recorded for this clonotype. The chain links TRBV29-1 to TRBJ2-1, with D perhaps matching TRBD1 (6 bases). The CDR3 has 12 amino acids. The V gene lost 7 bases and the J gene lost 4 bases, with 11 bases spanning the gap. Germline V lookup: CDR1 SQVTM, CDR2 ANQGSEA. CDR3 DNA sequence: TGCAGCGCTCACAGGGATTACAATGAGCAGTTCTTC. Encoded protein: CSAHRDYNEQFF.

The chain joins TRBV9 to TRBJ2-3; the match to TRBD2 covers 10 bases. V lost 0 bases, J lost 8 bases, and 6 bases stayed unmatched. The CDR3 is made up of 15 amino acids. The germline CDR1 and CDR2 sequences are SGDLS and YYNGEE. The CDR3 sequence: CASSVVTSGEGTQYF. CDR3 DNA: TGTGCCAGCAGCGTAGTAACTAGCGGGGAAGGTACGCAGTATTTT. The complete variable domain, with remaining parts taken from reference TRBV9 and TRBJ2-3, reads DSGVTQTPKHLITATGQRVTLRCSPRSGDLSVYWYQQSLDQGLQFLIQYYNGEERAKGNILERFSAQQFPDLHSELNLSSLELGDSALYFCASSVVTSGEGTQYFGPGTRLTVL.

This clonotype showed up just a few times. This rearrangement joins TRBV19 to TRBJ2-1; perhaps TRBD2 as D (5 bases). Looked up from germline, CDR1 is LNHDA and CDR2 is SQIVND (reference sequence). Trimming took 3 bases from V and 5 from J, leaving 17 bases between them. This CDR3 region has 16 residues. This CDR3 reads CASSITRSSGNNEQFF. CDR3 bases: TGTGCCAGTAGTATTACCCGGAGTTCGGGGAACAATGAGCAGTTCTTC.

In its sample, this clonotype was seen many times. The rearrangement uses TRBV20-1 and TRBJ2-7, with TRBD2 matching over 8 bases. Germline loops: CDR1 DFQATT, CDR2 SNEGSKA (reference sequence). This CDR3 contains 15 residues. V was pared by 5 bases and J by 7 bases, with 16 bases of the junction left unmatched. CDR3 nucleotides: TGCAGTGCTGGGAACTTAGCGGGGTGGTTGAGGGAGCAGTACTTC. It is translated as CSAGNLAGWLREQYF.

This clonotype showed up just a few times. The CDR3 is CASSLDGGHPGAFF. Here the CDR3 DNA reads TGTGCCAGCAGCTTGGATGGTGGACACCCTGGAGCTTTCTTT. The J gene is TRBJ1-1, the V gene TRBV7-2, with D tentatively TRBD1 (5 bases). Germline assignment: CDR1 SGHTA and CDR2 FQGNSA. There are 14 residues in the CDR3. V lost 3 bases, J lost 10 bases, and 18 bases lay in between. Variable domain in full (rest from reference TRBV7-2 and TRBJ1-1): GAGVSQSPSNKVTEKGKDVELRCDPISGHTALYWYRQSLGQGLEFLIYFQGNSAPDKSGLPSDRFSAERTGGSVSTLTIQRTQQEDSAVYLCASSLDGGHPGAFFGQGTRLTVV.

This clonotype has ten or more counts. The V call is TRBV5-1, the J call TRBJ2-2; 11 nucleotides line up with TRBD2. There are 15 residues in the CDR3. The V gene's germline CDR1 is SGHRS and CDR2 YFSETQ. With 3 bases clipped from V and 3 bases from J, the junction kept 1 base outside the gene matches. CDR3 residues: CASSSGLADTGELFF. CDR3 in DNA: TGCGCCAGCAGCTCGGGACTAGCGGACACCGGGGAGCTGTTTTTT.

J is TRBJ2-1 and V is TRBV29-1; 10 nucleotides align to TRBD1. CDR3 length: 14 residues. V trimming: 7 bases; J trimming: 1 base; junction bases outside the gene matches: 4. CDR1 is SQVTM, CDR2 ANQGSEA, per germline. As DNA, the CDR3 is TGCAGCGCCCGACAGGGGGCTTCCTACAATGAGCAGTTCTTC. The encoded protein is CSARQGASYNEQFF.

This clonotype was seen repeatedly, ten times or more. V is TRBV12-3 or TRBV12-4 and J is TRBJ2-1; D is perhaps TRBD2 (7 bases). The V gene lost 4 bases and the J gene lost 9 bases, with 10 bases spanning the gap. The CDR3 loop spans 12 amino acids. The CDR3 sequence is CASSSGEGEQFF. The CDR3 bases are TGTGCCAGCAGTTCAGGGGAGGGTGAGCAGTTCTTC.

The chain joins TRBV4-3 to TRBJ1-2; D not resolved. Germline CDR1 and CDR2: LGHNA and YSLEER. The V end was cut by 0 bases, the J end by 3 bases, with 11 bases between. This CDR3 is 15 amino acids long. The chain's CDR3 is CASSQDLGDYYGYTF. CDR3 in DNA: TGCGCCAGCAGCCAAGATCTAGGAGACTACTATGGCTACACCTTC.